The clone carrying this T cell receptor beta chain was detected only once. This sample is drawn from a study of T cell changes during pregnancy in multiple sclerosis. Repertoires were generated with immunoSEQ multiplex PCR, while TCRdb's copy carries only in-frame clones and drops some. The table includes 45,000 to 60,000 clones, 80% to 95% detected once. The CDR3 consists of 13 residues. Trimming cost V 0 bases and J 9 bases, with 9 bases left between them. Germline V gives CDR1 GTSNPN, CDR2 SVGIG (reference sequence). This specimen consisted of peripheral blood, obtained after pregnancy. The V call is TRBV30, the J call TRBJ1-6; D not resolved. The receptor comes from a female donor in good health, enrolled as a control in a pregnancy study. CDR3 DNA sequence: TGTGCCTGGAGTGTACGTTTCAGTTCACCCCTCCACTTT. Residues: CAWSVRFSSPLHF. Full variable domain (outside the CDR3, taken from reference TRBV30 and TRBJ1-6): SQTIHQWPATLVQPVGSPLSLECTVEGTSNPNLYWYRQAAGRGLQLLFYSVGIGQISSEVPQNLSASRPQDRQFILSSKKLLLSDSGFYLCAWSVRFSSPLHFGNGTRLTVT.